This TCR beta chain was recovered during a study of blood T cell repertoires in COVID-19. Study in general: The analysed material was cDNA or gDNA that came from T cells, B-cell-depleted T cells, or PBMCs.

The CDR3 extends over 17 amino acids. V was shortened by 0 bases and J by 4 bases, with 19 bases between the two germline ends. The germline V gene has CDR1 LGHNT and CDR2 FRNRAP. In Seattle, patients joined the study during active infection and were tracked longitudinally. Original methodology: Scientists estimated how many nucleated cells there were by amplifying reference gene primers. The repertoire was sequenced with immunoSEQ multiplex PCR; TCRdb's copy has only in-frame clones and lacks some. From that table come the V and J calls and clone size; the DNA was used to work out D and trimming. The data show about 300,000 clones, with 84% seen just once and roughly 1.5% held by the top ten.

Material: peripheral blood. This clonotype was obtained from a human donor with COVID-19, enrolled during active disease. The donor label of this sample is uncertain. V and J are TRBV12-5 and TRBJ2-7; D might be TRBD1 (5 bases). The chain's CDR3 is CASGLVEMGREQYEQYF. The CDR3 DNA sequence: TGTGCTAGTGGTTTGGTTGAGATGGGGCGAGAACAATACGAGCAGTACTTC.